Each of the 12 T cell receptor beta chains below was sequenced from the same sample in a study of cytomegalovirus exposure and HLA in healthy donors. 13 Jbeta primers and 60 Vbeta primers were used for the PCR. Clones were sequenced by immunoSEQ multiplex PCR, and TCRdb holds only the in-frame ones, with some missing. The table includes around 100,000 clones, about 70% detected once. Sequences were obtained from PBMCs. These receptor sequences come from a man aged 50 or older in good health and CMV-seropositive.

The chain couples TRBV6-6 to TRBJ2-1; no reliable D call. CDR1 and CDR2 (germline): MNHNY, SVGAGI (reference sequence). The V and J ends lost 4 bases and 6 bases respectively, with 7 bases between them. The CDR3 contains 12 residues. CDR3 sequence reads: CASSSNSNEQFF. In DNA, the CDR3 is TGTGCCAGCAGTTCTAATTCCAATGAGCAGTTCTTC.

This clone has a handful of counts. The chain carries TRBV5-5 and TRBJ1-1, with TRBD1 as a possible D gene (5 bases). Trimming took 4 bases from V and 1 from J, leaving 11 bases between them. This CDR3 contains 14 residues. Germline V gene lookup returns CDR1 SGHKS and CDR2 YYEKEE (reference sequence). CDR3 region: CASSPLQGNTEAFF. The DNA for the CDR3 is TGTGCCAGCAGCCCTCTCCAGGGGAACACTGAAGCTTTCTTT. The complete variable domain, with remaining parts taken from reference TRBV5-5 and TRBJ1-1, reads DAGVTQSPTHLIKTRGQQVTLRCSPISGHKSVSWYQQVLGQGPQFIFQYYEKEERGRGNFPDRFSARQFPNYSSELNVNALLLGDSALYLCASSPLQGNTEAFFGQGTRLTVV.

The chain has TRBV7-2 and TRBJ2-1; TRBD2 might be the D (6 bases). CDR1 and CDR2 from the germline V gene are SGHTA and FQGNSA. The CDR3 consists of 15 residues. V shed 5 bases and J shed 4 bases, with 15 bases lying between them. CDR3 nucleotides: TGTGCCAGCAGCCAAAGGGTAGCGGAGTACAATGAGCAGTTCTTC. Its protein is CASSQRVAEYNEQFF. Looking up the rest from reference TRBV7-2 and TRBJ2-1 gives the full variable domain: GAGVSQSPSNKVTEKGKDVELRCDPISGHTALYWYRQSLGQGLEFLIYFQGNSAPDKSGLPSDRFSAERTGGSVSTLTIQRTQQEDSAVYLCASSQRVAEYNEQFFGPGTRLTVL.

The J gene is TRBJ1-6, the V gene TRBV6-5; TRBD1 matches at 7 bases. Germline V gene lookup returns CDR1 MNHEY and CDR2 SVGAGI. The trim removed 7 bases at V and 7 bases at J, leaving 4 bases unmatched. CDR3 length: 13 amino acids. The CDR3 DNA follows: TGTGCCAGCACCGGCAGGGGGAATTCACCCCTCCACTTT. Translation gives CASTGRGNSPLHF.

The V gene is TRBV6-1, the J gene TRBJ2-5; D not certain. The DNA matches TRBJ2-7 better at its end, which makes the J call doubtful. The CDR3 spans 15 residues. Germline V lookup: CDR1 MNHNS, CDR2 SASEGT. CDR3 nucleotides: TGTGCCAGCACCCCGGTGGGTGAAGCGTCCTACGAGCAGTACTTC. It is translated as CASTPVGEASYEQYF.

The rearrangement links TRBV12-5 to TRBJ1-2; 8 nucleotides match TRBD1. Germline V gene sequence: CDR1 LGHNT, CDR2 FRNRAP. The CDR3 sequence is 13 residues long. J lost 5 bases, V lost 1 base, and 0 bases had no gene match. CDR3 residues: CASGLGTGYGYTF. As DNA, the CDR3 is TGTGCTAGTGGTTTGGGGACAGGGTATGGCTACACCTTC.

The rearrangement uses TRBV25-1 and TRBJ1-4; D is possibly TRBD1 (5 bases). The CDR3 extends over 16 amino acids. Per germline, CDR1 MGHDK and CDR2 SYGVNS. V dropped 1 base and J dropped 0 bases, with 9 bases sitting between them. Here the CDR3 DNA reads TGTGCCAGCAGTGAATTGAGACAGTCAACTAATGAAAAACTGTTTTTT. It codes for CASSELRQSTNEKLFF.

The CDR3 region has the DNA TGTGCCAGTAGTATAGGCAGGTTTGGGCCCTCTGGGGCCAACGTCCTGACTTTC. Amino acids: CASSIGRFGPSGANVLTF. The chain carries TRBV19 and TRBJ2-6; no clear D gene. Trimming took off 1 base at V and 0 bases at J, with 13 bases between the two ends. This CDR3 contains 18 residues. CDR1 is LNHDA and CDR2 is SQIVND in the germline V gene (reference sequence).

The rearrangement links TRBV5-1 to TRBJ2-2, with TRBD1 identical over 7 bases. The length of the CDR3 is 15 residues. Trimming took 4 bases from V and 3 from J; bases not matched to a gene: 6. Germline loops: CDR1 SGHRS, CDR2 YFSETQ. The CDR3 DNA reads TGCGCCAGCAGCCCGGGACAGACACACACCGGGGAGCTGTTTTTT. Its translation is CASSPGQTHTGELFF.

This rearrangement joins TRBV30 to TRBJ1-5, with a possible D match to TRBD1 (5 bases). This CDR3 is 12 amino acids long. V lost 2 bases and J 7 bases, leaving 9 bases between the germline ends. Germline CDR1 GTSNPN, CDR2 SVGIG (reference sequence). CDR3 DNA: TGTGCCTGGAGTAGGGGCATGCAGCCCCAGCATTTT. It is translated as CAWSRGMQPQHF.

The rearrangement joins TRBV7-9 to TRBJ2-3; TRBD2 agrees at 10 bases. V shed 5 bases and J 5 bases; nucleotides not matched to a gene: 13. This CDR3 region has 17 residues. The V gene's germline CDR1 is SEHNR and CDR2 FQNEAQ (reference sequence). The DNA of the CDR3 is TGTGCCAGCAGCCCACGTACTAGCGGGACAAAAGTAGATACGCAGTATTTT. Translated: CASSPRTSGTKVDTQYF.

As for this clone: An end of the junction differs from the germline gene, which may be a read error. This rearrangement joins TRBV2 to TRBJ2-2; D remains unclear. This CDR3 spans 16 amino acids. Looked up from germline, CDR1 is SNHLY and CDR2 is FYNNEI. This chain's CDR3 is CASSEGWPSKTGELFF. The CDR3, as DNA: TGTGCCAGCAGCGAAGGGTGGCCTAGTAAAACCGGGGAGCTGTTTTTT.